The 12 T cell receptor beta chains listed next were all sequenced from one sample in a study of T cells in Graves' hyperthyroidism and ophthalmopathy. Researchers amplified the TCR beta CDR3 regions from RNA transcripts. HTBI primers drove first-round RT-PCR of the TCR CDR3. TCRdb independently ran MiXCR on the multiplex PCR reads; one entry per CDR3 protein. The repertoire holds around 350,000 distinct CDR3 sequences, about 15% seen once, with approximately 19% in the top ten. Sequencing was carried out using blood. These receptors were taken from a woman aged 55-69 years with Graves' ophthalmopathy.

This clonotype was found a few times. The V gene is TRBV5-1, the J gene TRBJ2-2, with D unclear. This CDR3 has 15 residues. Per the germline V gene, CDR1 is SGHRS and CDR2 is YFSETQ. V was clipped by 4 bases and J by 0 bases, with 10 bases between them. Here the CDR3 reads CASSAPITNTGELFF. The CDR3 DNA follows: TGCGCCAGCAGCGCCCCGATCACGAACACCGGGGAGCTGTTTTTT.

This clonotype was seen a handful of times. The chain has TRBV9 and TRBJ2-1; TRBD2 aligns across 10 bases. V trimming: 0 bases; J trimming: 3 bases; junction bases outside the gene matches: 0. Germline loops: CDR1 SGDLS, CDR2 YYNGEE. The CDR3 consists of 15 residues. CDR3 sequence reads: CASSVGLAGYNEQFF. The CDR3 coding sequence is TGTGCCAGCAGCGTAGGACTAGCGGGCTACAATGAGCAGTTCTTC.

CDR3 loop: CASSLVAGVGQVGNQPQHF. CDR3 sequence (DNA): TGTGCCAGCAGCTTAGTCGCGGGGGTTGGCCAGGTGGGCAATCAGCCCCAGCATTTT. This rearrangement joins TRBV7-9 to TRBJ1-5; possible D gene TRBD1, 5 bases. CDR3 length: 19 amino acids. The V end lost 1 base, the J end lost 2 bases, and 21 bases lay between the germline ends. The germline V gene encodes CDR1 SEHNR and CDR2 FQNEAQ (reference sequence).

This chain uses TRBV5-1 with TRBJ1-1, with D unresolved. Trimming took 4 bases from V and 0 from J, leaving 10 bases between them. Germline V gene sequence: CDR1 SGHRS, CDR2 YFSETQ. The CDR3 loop spans 14 amino acids. The CDR3 DNA reads TGCGCCAGCAGCACGGGCGGGATGAACACTGAAGCTTTCTTT. Its protein is CASSTGGMNTEAFF.

This clonotype was seen repeatedly, ten times or more. The V call is TRBV12-3 or TRBV12-4, the J call TRBJ1-3, with 10 bases lining up with TRBD1. V was clipped by 7 bases and J by 2 bases; unmatched bases: 2. The CDR3 consists of 14 residues. The CDR3 DNA sequence: TGTGCCAGCACCGGGACAGGGGCTGGAAACACCATATATTTT. Translating gives CASTGTGAGNTIYF.

This clonotype has at least ten counts. The chain links TRBV10-3 to TRBJ2-5, with D possibly TRBD2 on 7 matching bases. Germline lookup yields CDR1 ENHRY and CDR2 SYGVKD. Trimming cost V 0 bases and J 1 base, with 15 bases left between them. The CDR3 runs 17 residues. CDR3 nucleotides: TGTGCCATCAGTGAGTCTAGGGGGGCTAGCGGCCAAGAGACCCAGTACTTC. It is translated as CAISESRGASGQETQYF.

This clonotype was seen repeatedly, ten times or more. This chain links TRBV6-1 with TRBJ2-5; D not certain. V lost 3 bases and J lost 5, with 7 bases in between. Germline CDR1 and CDR2: MNHNS and SASEGT. The CDR3 spans 12 residues. The DNA for the CDR3 is TGTGCCAGCAGTGACCATAGGGAGACCCAGTACTTC. It yields the protein CASSDHRETQYF.

V is TRBV9 and J is TRBJ2-4, with D possibly matching TRBD2 (7 bases). Deletions cut 3 bases from V and 6 bases from J, with 22 bases between. The germline CDR1 and CDR2 sequences are SGDLS and YYNGEE. The CDR3 is 17 residues long. The CDR3 protein is CASSATSFGGGGNIQYF. CDR3 DNA: TGTGCCAGCAGCGCCACCTCGTTCGGGGGAGGGGGAAACATTCAGTACTTC.

This clonotype has at least ten counts. The rearrangement links TRBV5-1 to TRBJ2-7, with 8 bases lining up with TRBD2. Germline CDR1 and CDR2: SGHRS and YFSETQ. The CDR3 extends over 14 amino acids. V lost 2 bases and J lost 4; bases outside the gene matches: 5. The CDR3: CASSLGTRVYEQYF. CDR3 sequence (DNA): TGCGCCAGCAGCTTAGGGACTAGAGTTTACGAGCAGTACTTC.

This clonotype was seen ten or more times. The chain recombines TRBV28 with TRBJ1-1; D ambiguous. This CDR3 has 15 amino acids. Germline loops: CDR1 MDHEN, CDR2 SYDVKM. V was pared by 3 bases and J by 0 bases, with 11 bases between. Here the CDR3 reads CASSLLPGMNTEAFF. The CDR3 DNA is TGTGCCAGCAGTTTGTTGCCGGGTATGAACACTGAAGCTTTCTTT. Variable domain in full (rest from reference TRBV28 and TRBJ1-1): DVKVTQSSRYLVKRTGEKVFLECVQDMDHENMFWYRQDPGLGLRLIYFSYDVKMKEKGDIPEGYSVSREKKERFSLILESASTNQTSMYLCASSLLPGMNTEAFFGQGTRLTVV.

The sample holds many counts of this clonotype. The chain joins TRBV29-1 to TRBJ2-5; TRBD1 matches 8 bases. The CDR3 runs 11 residues. Germline CDR1 and CDR2: SQVTM and ANQGSEA. The V and J ends lost 6 bases and 5 bases, in that order; junction bases with no gene match: 2. CDR3 DNA: TGCAGCGTGGACAGGGCGGAGACCCAGTACTTC. It specifies CSVDRAETQYF.

This clonotype was seen at least ten times. The chain links TRBV10-1 to TRBJ2-7, with 8 bases fitting TRBD2. With 11 bases clipped from V and 4 bases from J, the junction kept 16 bases outside the gene matches. The CDR3 consists of 15 residues. The germline CDR1 and CDR2 sequences are WNHNN and SYGVQD (reference sequence). CDR3 protein: CAPRQGTSGLYEQYF. For the CDR3, the DNA is TGCGCCCCCCGGCAGGGCACTAGCGGATTGTACGAGCAGTACTTC.